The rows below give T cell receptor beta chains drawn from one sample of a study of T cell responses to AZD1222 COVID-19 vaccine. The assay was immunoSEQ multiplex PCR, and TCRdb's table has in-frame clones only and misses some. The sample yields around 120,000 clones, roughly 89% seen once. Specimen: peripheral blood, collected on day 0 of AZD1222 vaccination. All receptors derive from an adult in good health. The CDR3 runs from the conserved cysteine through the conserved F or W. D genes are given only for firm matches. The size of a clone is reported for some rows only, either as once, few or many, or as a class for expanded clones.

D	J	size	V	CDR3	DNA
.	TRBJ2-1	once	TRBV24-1	CATSGDARSSYNEQFF	TGTGCCACCAGTGGGGACGCCAGGAGCTCCTACAATGAGCAGTTCTTC
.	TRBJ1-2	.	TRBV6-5	CASSPDGRTFYGYTF	TGTGCCAGCAGCCCCGACGGGAGGACTTTCTATGGCTACACCTTC
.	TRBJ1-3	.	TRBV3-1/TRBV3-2	CASSQKGGNTIYF	TGTGCCAGCAGCCAAAAAGGAGGAAACACCATATATTTT
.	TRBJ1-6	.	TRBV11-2	CASSSPGDLSPLHF	TGTGCCAGCAGCTCGCCGGGAGATCTTTCACCCCTCCACTTT
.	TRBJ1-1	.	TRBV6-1	CASSETPLRGVEAFF	TGTGCCAGCAGTGAAACCCCGTTGCGAGGAGTTGAAGCTTTCTTT
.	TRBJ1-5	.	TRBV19	CASSTAGYSNQPQHF	TGTGCCAGTAGTACCGCAGGGTATAGCAATCAGCCCCAGCATTTT
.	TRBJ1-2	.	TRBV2	CASSGQLSNYGYTF	TGTGCCAGCAGCGGACAGTTGTCTAACTATGGCTACACCTTC
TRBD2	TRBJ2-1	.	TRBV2	CASSRAGVATNEQFF	TGTGCCAGCAGTCGAGCGGGAGTTGCTACCAATGAGCAGTTCTTC
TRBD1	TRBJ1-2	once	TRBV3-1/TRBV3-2	CASSQGRQGHYGYTF	TGTGCCAGCAGCCAAGGACGACAGGGTCACTATGGCTACACCTTC
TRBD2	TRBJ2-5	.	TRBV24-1	CATSAGGAGTQETQYF	TGTGCCACCAGTGCCGGGGGGGCGGGCACACAAGAGACCCAGTACTTC
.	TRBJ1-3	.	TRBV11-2	CASSLSPLGNTIYF	TGTGCCAGCAGCTTATCGCCTCTTGGAAACACCATATATTTT
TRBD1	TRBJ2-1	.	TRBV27	CASSFSVAGQGSEQFF	TGTGCCAGCAGTTTTAGTGTGGCGGGACAGGGAAGTGAGCAGTTCTTC
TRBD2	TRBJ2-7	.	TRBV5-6	CASSLASAGVEYEQYF	TGTGCCAGCAGCTTGGCCTCAGCGGGAGTGGAGTACGAGCAGTACTTC
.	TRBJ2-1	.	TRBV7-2	CASSPTGYNEQFF	TGTGCCAGCAGCCCGACAGGCTACAATGAGCAGTTCTTC
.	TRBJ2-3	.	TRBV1	CTSSQGSLTDTQYF	TGCACCAGCAGCCAAGGTAGTCTCACAGATACGCAGTATTTT
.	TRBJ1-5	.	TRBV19	CASNLRARGNQPQHF	TGTGCCAGTAATCTCCGGGCTAGGGGCAATCAGCCCCAGCATTTT
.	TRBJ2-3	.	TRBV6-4	CASSARGTDTQYF	TGTGCCAGCAGTGCACGCGGCACAGATACGCAGTATTTT
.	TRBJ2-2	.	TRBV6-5	CASTGELATGELFF	TGTGCCAGCACCGGCGAACTAGCCACGGGGGAGCTGTTTTTT
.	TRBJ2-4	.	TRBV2	CASSVGQLKNIQYF	TGTGCCAGCAGTGTCGGACAGCTAAAAAACATTCAGTACTTC
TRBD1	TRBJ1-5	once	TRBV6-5	CASTPGQGAQPQHF	TGTGCCAGCACCCCGGGACAGGGGGCTCAGCCCCAGCATTTT
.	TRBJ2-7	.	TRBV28	CASSRFVATGSYEQYF	TGTGCCAGCAGCCGGTTTGTTGCAACCGGCTCCTACGAGCAGTACTTC
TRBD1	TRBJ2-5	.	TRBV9	CASSVGTGGPETQYF	TGTGCCAGCAGCGTAGGGACAGGGGGCCCAGAGACCCAGTACTTC
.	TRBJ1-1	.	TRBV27	CASSLGTGGDTEAFF	TGTGCCAGCAGTCTCGGGACGGGGGGTGACACTGAAGCTTTCTTT
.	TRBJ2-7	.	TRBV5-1	CASSFRYF	TGCGCCAGCAGCTTCCGGTACTTC
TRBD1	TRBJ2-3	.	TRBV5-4	CASSPPGQGTDTQYF	TGTGCCAGCAGCCCGCCGGGACAGGGCACAGATACGCAGTATTTT
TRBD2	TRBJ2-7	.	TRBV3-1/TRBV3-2	CASSSIAGGPDEQYF	TGTGCCAGCAGCTCTATAGCGGGAGGACCTGACGAGCAGTACTTC
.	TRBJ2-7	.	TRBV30	CAWSVGPQLAYYEQYF	TGTGCCTGGAGTGTAGGTCCGCAGCTTGCCTACTACGAGCAGTACTTC
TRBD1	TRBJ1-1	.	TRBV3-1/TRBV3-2	CASSQVGQGVGVEAFF	TGTGCCAGCAGCCAAGTGGGGCAGGGGGTTGGGGTTGAAGCTTTCTTT